This T cell receptor beta chain was obtained from a study of T cell repertoires in cytomegalovirus infection. Study details: It was the public TCR beta signatures that indicated both CMV infection and matching HLA type. Regarding the study as a whole: People with CMV and the relevant HLA were identified by cumulative public TCR beta family frequency. HLA-C-restricted CMV clonotypes gave the most frequent clonotype in two of eight donors.

This clonotype was counted a single time. Its antigen is not identified. The CDR3 has 14 residues. Germline V CDR1 and CDR2: LNHDA, SQIVND (reference sequence). V gave up 8 bases and J gave up 4 bases; unmatched junction bases: 9. MiXCR, applied by TCRdb to the reads, yields one record per CDR3 protein. Of just under 550,000 distinct CDR3 sequences listed, less than 30% are singletons. Sequenced: PBMCs. The origin of this receptor is a human donor in good health (CMV status not recorded). Some clones in this sample may be carry-over from other donors' samples. The chain employs TRBV19 and TRBJ1-1; 8 bases map to TRBD1. In nucleotides, the CDR3 is TGTGCCAGTCGTACCACGGACAGGGCCACTGAAGCTTTCTTT. As protein: CASRTTDRATEAFF.